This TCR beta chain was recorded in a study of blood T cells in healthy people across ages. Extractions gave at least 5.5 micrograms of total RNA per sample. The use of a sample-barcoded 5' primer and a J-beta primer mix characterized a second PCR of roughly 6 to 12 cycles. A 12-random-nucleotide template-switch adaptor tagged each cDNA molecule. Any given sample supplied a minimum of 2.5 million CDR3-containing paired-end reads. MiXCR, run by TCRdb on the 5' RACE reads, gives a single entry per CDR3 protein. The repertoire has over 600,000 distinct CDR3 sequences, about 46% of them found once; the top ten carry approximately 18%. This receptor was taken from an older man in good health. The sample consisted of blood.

CDR3 region: CASSWQGGYTDTQYF. The CDR3 coding sequence is TGTGCCAGCAGCTGGCAAGGGGGATACACAGATACGCAGTATTTT. This rearrangement joins TRBV7-9 to TRBJ2-3; the D gene is possibly TRBD1 (6 bases). CDR1 and CDR2 (germline): SEHNR, FQNEAQ (reference sequence). V lost 4 bases and J lost 2, with 13 bases in between. This CDR3 has 15 residues.